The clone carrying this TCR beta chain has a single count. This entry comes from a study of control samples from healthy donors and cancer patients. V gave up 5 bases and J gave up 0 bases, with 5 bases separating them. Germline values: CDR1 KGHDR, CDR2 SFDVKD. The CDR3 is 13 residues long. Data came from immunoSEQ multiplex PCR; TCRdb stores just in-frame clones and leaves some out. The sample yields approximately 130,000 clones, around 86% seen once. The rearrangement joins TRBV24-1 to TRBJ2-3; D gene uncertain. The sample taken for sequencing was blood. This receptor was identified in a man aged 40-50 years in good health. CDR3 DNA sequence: TGTGCCACCAGTGTTGACAGCACAGATACGCAGTATTTT. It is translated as CATSVDSTDTQYF.